The subject of this entry is one T cell receptor (beta chain). Its antigen is unidentified. The PCR was carried out with 60 Vbeta primers and 13 Jbeta primers. TCRdb's copy holds only in-frame clones and misses some; the assay was immunoSEQ multiplex PCR. This table has about 170,000 clones, roughly 60% appearing once. The data stem from a study of cytomegalovirus exposure and HLA in healthy donors. General study findings and limits: Three CMV-associated chains proved CMV antigen-specific in vitro. Cytomegalovirus-associated TCR beta chains were listed, numbering more than 150.

The sequencing sample was made of PBMCs. The source is a man between 35 and 55 years old in good health and CMV-seronegative.

This chain's CDR3 is CASSIQPDRGLGNTIYF. The CDR3 nucleotides are TGTGCCAGTAGTATACAACCGGACAGGGGCCTTGGAAACACCATATATTTT. J is TRBJ1-3 and V is TRBV19; 9 bases agree with TRBD1. Trimming cost V 2 bases and J 3 bases; bases outside gene matches: 8. Germline V CDR1 and CDR2: LNHDA, SQIVND (reference sequence). CDR3 size: 17 residues.